This entry is about one T cell receptor (beta chain). What it binds is unknown. The data derive from a study of shared clonotypes between healthy human individuals. Notes on the study in general: Generation probabilities were higher for clonotypes shared across all four sorted-subset donors than for unshared ones. In general, naive subsets displayed greater estimated richness than memory subsets did.

Every donor, a Caucasian adult, lived in Nashville, Tennessee. CD45RA+ naive and CD45RA-negative memory subsets were separated from CD4+ cells. Data came from immunoSEQ multiplex PCR; TCRdb stores just in-frame clones and leaves some out. The repertoire holds about 2.3 million clones, 93% seen once, with about 0.39% in the top ten. V was shortened by 1 base and J by 0 bases, with 10 bases between the two germline ends. Germline assignment: CDR1 SNHLY and CDR2 FYNNEI. This CDR3 region has 16 residues. The sample taken for sequencing was naive CD4+ T cells from PBMCs. The subset here: CD45RA+ positively selected. The chain carries TRBV2 and TRBJ1-5; D is possibly TRBD1 (6 bases). The receptor comes from a man aged 18 to 29 in good health. Some clones in this sample may be carry-over from other donors' samples. This chain's CDR3 is CASSEVAGVSNQPQHF. Written as DNA, the CDR3 is TGTGCCAGCAGTGAAGTGGCAGGGGTTAGCAATCAGCCCCAGCATTTT. The full variable domain, in which reference TRBV2 and TRBJ1-5 provide the parts outside the CDR3, is EPEVTQTPSHQVTQMGQEVILRCVPISNHLYFYWYRQILGQKVEFLVSFYNNEISEKSEIFDDQFSVERPDGSNFTLKIRSTKLEDSAMYFCASSEVAGVSNQPQHFGDGTRLSIL.